These 7 T cell receptor beta chains originate from one sample sequenced in a study of T cells in Graves' hyperthyroidism and ophthalmopathy. The investigators amplified TCR beta CDR3 regions from RNA transcripts. The HTBI primer set served for first-round RT-PCR of the TCR CDR3. TCRdb itself ran the multiplex PCR reads through MiXCR, one entry per CDR3 protein. The sample consists of some 320,000 distinct CDR3 sequences, roughly an eighth of them appearing once. The sample consisted of blood. Receptor source: a woman aged 40-49 years with Graves' ophthalmopathy.

This clonotype has ten or more counts. The chain uses TRBV10-3 and TRBJ2-1; TRBD2 matches at 10 bases. The CDR3 has 14 amino acids. Germline assignment: CDR1 ENHRY and CDR2 SYGVKD. Losses at the gene ends were 5 bases for V and 3 bases for J; bases not matched to a gene: 1. In nucleotides, the CDR3 is TGTGCCATCAGTACTAGCGGGAACTACAATGAGCAGTTCTTC. It translates to CAISTSGNYNEQFF.

In this sample, this clonotype turned up many times. This rearrangement joins TRBV2 to TRBJ1-1; D gene ambiguous. V lost 3 bases and J lost 5, with 13 bases in between. CDR1 is SNHLY, CDR2 FYNNEI, per germline. CDR3 length: 14 residues. The CDR3 sequence: CASSEAGLRTEAFF. The CDR3 bases are TGTGCCAGCAGTGAGGCAGGCCTAAGAACTGAAGCTTTCTTT.

This chain joins TRBV5-5 and TRBJ2-7; 7 positions agree with TRBD1. V trimming: 0 bases; J trimming: 0 bases; junction bases outside the gene matches: 12. Germline assignment: CDR1 SGHKS and CDR2 YYEKEE (reference sequence). This CDR3 is built from 18 residues. The DNA for the CDR3 is TGTGCCAGCAGCTTGGTACCCCTTTGGGACAGCAGCTCCTACGAGCAGTACTTC. Protein: CASSLVPLWDSSSYEQYF.

This clonotype was seen more than once but under ten times. The chain is built from TRBV3-1 and TRBJ2-6; no clear D. Trimming stripped 4 bases from V and 3 bases from J, with 4 bases between. The germline CDR1 and CDR2 sequences are LGHDT and YNNKEL (reference sequence). This CDR3 spans 13 amino acids. The CDR3 sequence is CASSLRGANVLTF. The CDR3 DNA follows: TGTGCCAGCAGCCTTCGTGGGGCCAACGTCCTGACTTTC.

This clonotype was counted at least ten times. The CDR3 loop is CASSFMYNYGYTF. The DNA for the CDR3 is TGTGCCAGCAGCTTTATGTATAACTATGGCTACACCTTC. The rearrangement links TRBV11-2 to TRBJ1-2; D remains unclear. The CDR3 totals 13 residues. Germline CDR1 reads SGHAT; CDR2 reads FQNNGV. Trimming left V 3 bases short and J 1 base short, with 6 bases between.

This clonotype was seen more than once but under ten times. The chain has TRBV3-1 and TRBJ2-1; TRBD1 matches at 9 bases. The J segment lost 2 bases and the V segment lost 0 bases, leaving 2 bases of the junction unmatched. Per the germline V gene, CDR1 is LGHDT and CDR2 is YNNKEL (reference sequence). The CDR3 covers 16 residues. CDR3 nucleotides: TGTGCCAGCAGCCAAGATAGACAGGGGGCCTACAATGAGCAGTTCTTC. Amino acids: CASSQDRQGAYNEQFF.

This clonotype was seen repeatedly, ten times or more. The chain combines TRBV5-6 with TRBJ1-5; D is undetermined. Germline CDR1 and CDR2: SGHDT and YYEEEE. V was pared by 1 base and J by 5 bases, with 4 bases between. The CDR3 is made up of 12 amino acids. The chain's CDR3 is CASSLRDQPQHF. CDR3 in DNA: TGTGCCAGCAGCTTGCGTGATCAGCCCCAGCATTTT.